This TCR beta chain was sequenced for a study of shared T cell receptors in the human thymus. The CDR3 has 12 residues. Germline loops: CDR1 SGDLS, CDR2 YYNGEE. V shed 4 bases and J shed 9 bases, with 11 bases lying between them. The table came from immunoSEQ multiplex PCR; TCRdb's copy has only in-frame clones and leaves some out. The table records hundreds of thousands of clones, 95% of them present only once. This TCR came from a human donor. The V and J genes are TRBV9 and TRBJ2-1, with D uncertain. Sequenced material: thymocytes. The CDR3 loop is CASSLLFGEQFF. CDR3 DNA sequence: TGTGCCAGCAGCCTCCTCTTTGGTGAGCAGTTCTTC.